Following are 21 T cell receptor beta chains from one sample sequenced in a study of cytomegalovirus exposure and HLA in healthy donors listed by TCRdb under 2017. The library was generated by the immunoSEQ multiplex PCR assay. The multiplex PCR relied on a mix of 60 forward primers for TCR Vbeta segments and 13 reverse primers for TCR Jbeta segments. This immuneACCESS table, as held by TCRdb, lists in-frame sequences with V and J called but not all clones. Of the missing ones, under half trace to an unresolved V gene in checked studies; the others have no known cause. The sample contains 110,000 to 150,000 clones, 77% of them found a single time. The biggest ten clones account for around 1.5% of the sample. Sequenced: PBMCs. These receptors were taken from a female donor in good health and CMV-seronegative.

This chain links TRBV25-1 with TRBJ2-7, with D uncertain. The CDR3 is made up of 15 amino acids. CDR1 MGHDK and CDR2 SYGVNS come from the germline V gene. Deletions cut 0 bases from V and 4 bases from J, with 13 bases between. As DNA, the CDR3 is TGTGCCAGCAGTGAATATGCCGGCAGGCTTTACGAGCAGTACTTC. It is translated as CASSEYAGRLYEQYF.

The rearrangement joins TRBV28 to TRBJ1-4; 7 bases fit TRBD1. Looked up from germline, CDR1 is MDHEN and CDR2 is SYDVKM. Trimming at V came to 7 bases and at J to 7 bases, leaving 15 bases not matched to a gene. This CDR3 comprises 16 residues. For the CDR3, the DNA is TGTGCCAGCACCACGGACGGACAGGCGTTTTCTGAAAAACTGTTTTTT. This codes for CASTTDGQAFSEKLFF.

CDR3 in DNA: TGCAGCGTTGCCGGTAGACTAGCGGGTAGCACAGATACGCAGTATTTT. Translating gives CSVAGRLAGSTDTQYF. The chain carries TRBV29-1 and TRBJ2-3; 10 positions match TRBD2. The ends lost 4 bases at V and 0 bases at J; junction bases unmatched: 7. The CDR3 is made up of 16 amino acids. Germline CDR1 is SQVTM and CDR2 is ANQGSEA.

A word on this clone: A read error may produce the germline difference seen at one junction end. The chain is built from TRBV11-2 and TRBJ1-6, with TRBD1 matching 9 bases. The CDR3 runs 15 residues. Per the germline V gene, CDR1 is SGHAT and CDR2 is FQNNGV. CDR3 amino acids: CASSLETGGDSPLHF. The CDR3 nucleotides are TGTGCCAGCAGCCTAGAGACAGGGGGGGATTCACCCCTCCACTTT.

CDR3 DNA: TGTGCCAGCAGGGAGACAGGGTCGGTGGGAAACACCATATATTTT. Translating gives CASRETGSVGNTIYF. The V gene is TRBV25-1, the J gene TRBJ1-3; 7 nucleotides line up with TRBD1. This CDR3 is 15 amino acids long. Germline CDR1 MGHDK, CDR2 SYGVNS. Trimming removed 6 bases from V and 4 bases from J; junction bases left unmatched: 9.

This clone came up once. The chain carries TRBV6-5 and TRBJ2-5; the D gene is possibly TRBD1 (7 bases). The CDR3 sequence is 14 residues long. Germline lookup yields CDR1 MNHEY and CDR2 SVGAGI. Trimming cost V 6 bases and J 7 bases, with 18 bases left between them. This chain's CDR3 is CASSPQGGEVTQYF. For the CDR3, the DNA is TGTGCCAGCAGCCCCCAGGGGGGAGAGGTGACCCAGTACTTC.

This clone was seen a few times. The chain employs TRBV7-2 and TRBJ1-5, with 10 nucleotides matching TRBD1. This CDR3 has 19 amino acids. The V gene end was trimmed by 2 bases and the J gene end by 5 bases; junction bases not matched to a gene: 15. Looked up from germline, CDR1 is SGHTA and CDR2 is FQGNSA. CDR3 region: CASSLWQAAGTGDDQPQHF. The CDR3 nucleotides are TGTGCCAGCAGCTTATGGCAGGCCGCCGGGACAGGGGACGATCAGCCCCAGCATTTT.

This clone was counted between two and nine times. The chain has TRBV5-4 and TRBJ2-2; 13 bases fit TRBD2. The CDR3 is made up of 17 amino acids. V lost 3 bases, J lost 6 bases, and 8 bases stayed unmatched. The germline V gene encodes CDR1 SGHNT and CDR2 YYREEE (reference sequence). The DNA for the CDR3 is TGTGCCAGCAGCTCAGGGACTAGCGGGGATAAGTCCGGGGAGCTGTTTTTT. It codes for CASSSGTSGDKSGELFF. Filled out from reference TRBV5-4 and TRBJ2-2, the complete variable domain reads ETGVTQSPTHLIKTRGQQVTLRCSSQSGHNTVSWYQQALGQGPQFIFQYYREEENGRGNFPPRFSGLQFPNYSSELNVNALELDDSALYLCASSSGTSGDKSGELFFGEGSRLTVL.

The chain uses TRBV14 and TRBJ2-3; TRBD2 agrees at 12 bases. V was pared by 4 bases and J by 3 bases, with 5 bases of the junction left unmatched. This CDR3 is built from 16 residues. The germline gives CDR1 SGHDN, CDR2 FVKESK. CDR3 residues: CASSLGLAGNTDTQYF. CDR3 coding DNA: TGTGCCAGCAGCCTCGGACTAGCGGGAAATACAGATACGCAGTATTTT.

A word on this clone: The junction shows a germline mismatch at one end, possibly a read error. DNA of the CDR3: TGTGCCAGCAGCCAAGAGGGTGTCTTGGTGCCCCATAGCACAGGTACGCAGTATTTT. Translated, it gives CASSQEGVLVPHSTGTQYF. The J gene is TRBJ2-3, the V gene TRBV4-2, with D tentatively TRBD1 (5 bases). CDR1 is LGHNA and CDR2 is YNFKEQ in the germline V gene. This CDR3 is built from 19 residues.

As DNA, the CDR3 is TGTGCCAGCAGCCCACAGGGTACTAACTATGGCTACACCTTC. Translation: CASSPQGTNYGYTF. This chain connects TRBV6-5 to TRBJ1-2, with a weak D call TRBD1 (6 bases). With 6 bases removed from V and 0 bases from J, the gap between germline ends came to 11 bases. The CDR3 extends over 14 amino acids. Germline values: CDR1 MNHEY, CDR2 SVGAGI.

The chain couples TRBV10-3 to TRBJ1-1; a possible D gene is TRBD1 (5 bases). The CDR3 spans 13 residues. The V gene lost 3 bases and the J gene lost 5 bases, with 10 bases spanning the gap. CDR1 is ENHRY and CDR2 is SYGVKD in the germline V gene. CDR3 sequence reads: CAISDRVGTEAFF. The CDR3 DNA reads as TGTGCCATCAGTGACAGGGTTGGAACTGAAGCTTTCTTT.

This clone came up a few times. The CDR3 bases are TGTGCCAGCAGTTTTGCCGGTATGAACACTGAAGCTTTCTTT. This encodes CASSFAGMNTEAFF. The V gene is TRBV6-6, the J gene TRBJ1-1; D gene uncertain. The germline V gene has CDR1 MNHNY and CDR2 SVGAGI (reference sequence). V shed 4 bases and J shed 0 bases, with 9 bases lying between them. The CDR3 is 14 residues long.

CDR3 sequence (DNA): TGCGCCAGCAGCGTGACAGTAACAAAAGCCACCGGGGAGCTGTTTTTT. Translation gives CASSVTVTKATGELFF. V and J are TRBV5-1 and TRBJ2-2, with a weak D call TRBD1 (5 bases). The germline V gene has CDR1 SGHRS and CDR2 YFSETQ. CDR3 length equals 16 residues. V lost 4 bases and J lost 4, with 17 bases in between.

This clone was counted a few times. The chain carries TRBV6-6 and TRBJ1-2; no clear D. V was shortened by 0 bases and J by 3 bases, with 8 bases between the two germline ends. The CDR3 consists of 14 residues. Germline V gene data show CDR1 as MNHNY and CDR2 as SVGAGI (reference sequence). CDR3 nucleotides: TGTGCCAGCAGTTACTCCGACGGGGACTATGGCTACACCTTC. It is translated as CASSYSDGDYGYTF.

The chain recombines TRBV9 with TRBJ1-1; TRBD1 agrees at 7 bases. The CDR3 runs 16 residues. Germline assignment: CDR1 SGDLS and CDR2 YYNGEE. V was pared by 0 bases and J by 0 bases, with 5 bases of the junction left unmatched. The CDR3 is CASSVGTGVLNTEAFF. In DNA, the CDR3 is TGTGCCAGCAGCGTAGGCACAGGGGTTTTGAACACTGAAGCTTTCTTT.

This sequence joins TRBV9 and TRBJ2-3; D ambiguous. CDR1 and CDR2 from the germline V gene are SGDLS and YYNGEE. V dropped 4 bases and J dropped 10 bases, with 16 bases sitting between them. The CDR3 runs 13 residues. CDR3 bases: TGTGCCAGCAGCCCCTCCGCCGTCTCGGCGCAGTATTTT. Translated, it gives CASSPSAVSAQYF.

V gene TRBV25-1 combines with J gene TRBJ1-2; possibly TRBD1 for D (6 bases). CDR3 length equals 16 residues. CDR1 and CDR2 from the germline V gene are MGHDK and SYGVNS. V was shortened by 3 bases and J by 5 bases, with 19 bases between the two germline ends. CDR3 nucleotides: TGTGCCAGCAGTGACCCCCGGCTGGGGGCTAGGTATGGCTACACCTTC. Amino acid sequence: CASSDPRLGARYGYTF.

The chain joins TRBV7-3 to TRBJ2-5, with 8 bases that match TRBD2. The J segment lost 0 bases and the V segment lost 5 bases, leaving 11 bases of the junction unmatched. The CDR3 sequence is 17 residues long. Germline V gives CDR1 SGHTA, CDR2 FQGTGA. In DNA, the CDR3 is TGTGCCAGCAGCATCGGGGGGGCCGGGGTGTACCAAGAGACCCAGTACTTC. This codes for CASSIGGAGVYQETQYF.

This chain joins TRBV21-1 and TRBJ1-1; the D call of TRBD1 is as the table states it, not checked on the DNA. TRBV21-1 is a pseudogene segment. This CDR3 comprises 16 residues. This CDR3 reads CASSKDGRTVSTEAFF. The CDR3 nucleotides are TGTGCCAGCAGCAAAGACGGCCGCACAGTAAGCACTGAAGCTTTCTTT.

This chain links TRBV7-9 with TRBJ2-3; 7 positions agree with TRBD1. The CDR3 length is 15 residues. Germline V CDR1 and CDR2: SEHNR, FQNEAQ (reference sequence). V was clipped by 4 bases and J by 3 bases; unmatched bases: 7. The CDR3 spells CASSSTGIGTDTQYF. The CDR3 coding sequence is TGTGCCAGCAGCTCGACAGGGATCGGGACAGATACGCAGTATTTT.